This T cell receptor beta chain was retrieved from a study of T cell repertoires in ileal Crohn's disease. Study-level findings and limits: Clonal expansions were more frequent in active smokers than non-smokers at surgery. Every patient over 26.8% clonality showed endoscopic recurrence.

Included were adult ileal or ileocolonic Crohn's patients indicated for ileocolonic resection. Profiling relied on immunoSEQ multiplex PCR, and the TCRdb table lists in-frame clones only, not all of them. The table lists approximately 9,000 clones, around 78% of them singletons. For this clone: Antigen specificity is unknown.

Germline V gene data show CDR1 as LNHDA and CDR2 as SQIVND (reference sequence). V lost 3 bases, J lost 1 base, and 10 bases lay in between. This CDR3 has 14 amino acids. The TCR was taken from an adult with Crohn's disease. Sequenced input: ileal tissue. The chain recombines TRBV19 with TRBJ2-7; TRBD1 is a possible D gene (6 bases). CDR3 protein: CASSILGQSYEQYF. DNA for the CDR3: TGTGCCAGTAGTATCCTTGGACAGTCCTACGAGCAGTACTTC.